This T cell receptor beta chain was captured by sequencing in a study of T cell responses to AZD1222 COVID-19 vaccine. Findings of the study overall: Recipients of two AZD1222 doses showed rising Spike-specific TCR breadth and depth. The number of AZD1222 recipients seropositive at baseline was only five or six.

TCRdb's table, derived via immunoSEQ multiplex PCR, lists solely in-frame clones and lacks some. This sample has around 99,000 clones; about 92% occur once, and the top ten carry about 8.1%. CDR3 length equals 14 residues. After removal of 7 bases from V and 1 base from J, the junction contained 5 bases not matched to a gene. CDR1 and CDR2 from the germline V gene are MDHEN and SYDVKM. Turning to this clone: Its antigen is as yet unknown.

The TCR originated in an adult who received the AZD1222 COVID-19 vaccine. This chain uses TRBV28 with TRBJ2-5, with 8 positions matching TRBD2. The sequences come from peripheral blood, collected 28 days after the second AZD1222 dose. The CDR3 sequence is CASNWREAQETQYF. In DNA, the CDR3 is TGTGCCAGCAACTGGCGGGAGGCCCAAGAGACCCAGTACTTC.